A selection of T cell receptor beta chains follows, all from one sample in a study of lymphopenia after photon versus proton radiotherapy. Using immunoSEQ multiplex PCR, the repertoire was profiled, and TCRdb retains in-frame clones only, with some absent. The repertoire holds 3,000 to 4,000 clones, approximately 76% seen once, with around 53% in the top ten. The specimen comprised peripheral blood, sampled from a patient treated with proton-based radiotherapy. The receptors stem from an elderly man with esophageal cancer. Each CDR3 is given with its conserved first and last residue. D genes are given only for firm matches. Clone size, where shown, is once, few, many, or a class for clones that have expanded.

V gene	clone size	D gene	J gene	CDR3 protein	CDR3 DNA
TRBV13	NA	TRBD1	TRBJ2-5	CASSSRTGGDQETQYF	TGTGCCAGCAGCTCCCGGACAGGGGGCGACCAAGAGACCCAGTACTTC
TRBV5-4	NA	NA	TRBJ2-7	CASSNPRHFYEQYF	TGTGCCAGCAGCAACCCAAGACATTTCTACGAGCAGTACTTC
TRBV19	NA	TRBD2	TRBJ2-1	CATRLAREVDEQFF	TGTGCCACGAGACTAGCTCGAGAAGTCGATGAGCAGTTCTTC
TRBV7-9	NA	NA	TRBJ1-5	CASSLVGVGVRSNQPQHF	TGTGCCAGCAGCTTAGTAGGGGTCGGGGTCCGGTCCAATCAGCCCCAGCATTTT
TRBV5-1	NA	NA	TRBJ1-1	CASSPWVPLTVVGGTEAFF	TGCGCCAGCTCCCCCTGGGTACCGTTGACAGTTGTAGGGGGTACTGAAGCTTTCTTT
TRBV11-3	NA	TRBD2	TRBJ2-5	CASSHGLAGPVDETQYF	TGTGCCAGCAGCCACGGACTAGCGGGACCCGTCGACGAGACCCAGTACTTC
TRBV5-1	NA	NA	TRBJ1-6	CASRGAQGDSYNSPLHF	TGCGCCAGCAGGGGGGCTCAAGGGGACTCCTATAATTCACCCCTCCACTTT
TRBV5-6	once	TRBD2	TRBJ2-7	CASSTPSGKTYEQYF	TGTGCCAGCAGCACCCCTAGCGGGAAGACCTACGAGCAGTACTTC
TRBV5-8	NA	TRBD1	TRBJ1-5	CASSRQGQRSNQPQHF	TGTGCCAGCAGCCGACAGGGTCAGAGGAGCAATCAGCCCCAGCATTTT
TRBV11-1	few	NA	TRBJ2-2	CASSLARGFGELFF	TGTGCCAGCAGCTTAGCGCGTGGGTTCGGGGAGCTGTTTTTT
TRBV4-2	NA	TRBD2	TRBJ2-7	CASSPTSGRAFYEQYF	TGTGCCAGCAGCCCAACTAGCGGGAGGGCCTTTTACGAGCAGTACTTC
TRBV5-1	NA	NA	TRBJ1-6	CASSLSGEENSPLHF	TGCGCCAGCAGCTTGTCAGGGGAGGAGAATTCACCCCTCCACTTT
TRBV6-5	NA	NA	TRBJ2-7	CASSVALGITYEQYF	TGTGCCAGCAGCGTAGCTCTCGGGATTACCTACGAGCAGTACTTC
TRBV6-1	few	TRBD2	TRBJ2-2	CASIFSGRGTGELFF	TGTGCCAGCATTTTTAGCGGGAGGGGGACCGGGGAGCTGTTTTTT
TRBV4-1	few	NA	TRBJ2-7	CASSLGETYEQYF	TGCGCCAGCAGCCTGGGTGAAACCTACGAGCAGTACTTC
TRBV30	NA	NA	TRBJ2-6	CAWRRQVSGANVLTF	TGTGCCTGGAGGAGACAAGTATCTGGGGCCAACGTCCTGACTTTC
TRBV6-6	NA	NA	TRBJ1-5	CASSYSVNSNQPQHF	TGTGCCAGCAGTTACTCGGTGAATAGCAATCAGCCCCAGCATTTT
TRBV5-8	NA	NA	TRBJ1-5	CASSWWDQPQHF	TGTGCCAGCAGTTGGTGGGATCAGCCCCAGCATTTT
TRBV10-3	NA	NA	TRBJ2-7	CAISAGYEQYF	TGTGCCATCAGTGCGGGCTACGAGCAGTACTTC
TRBV10-1	NA	TRBD2	TRBJ2-2	CASSVAGENTGELFF	TGCGCCAGCAGTGTAGCGGGGGAGAACACCGGGGAGCTGTTTTTT
TRBV11-3	NA	NA	TRBJ2-7	CASSFGDEQYF	TGTGCCAGCAGCTTTGGGGACGAGCAGTACTTC
TRBV30	NA	NA	TRBJ1-4	CAWSVSTNEKLFF	TGTGCCTGGAGTGTAAGCACTAATGAAAAACTGTTTTTT
TRBV7-9	once	TRBD2	TRBJ2-1	CASSQTSGEQFF	TGTGCCAGCAGCCAGACTAGCGGGGAGCAGTTCTTC
TRBV7-2	NA	NA	TRBJ2-3	CASSLIAGNTDTQYF	TGTGCCAGCAGCTTAATCGCAGGGAACACAGATACGCAGTATTTT
TRBV25-1	NA	NA	TRBJ2-7	CASSWQGYEQYF	TGTGCCAGCAGTTGGCAGGGTTACGAGCAGTACTTC
TRBV23-1	NA	NA	TRBJ2-6	CASSPLPLRTKSANVLTF	TGCGCCAGCAGTCCTCTGCCGCTACGCACAAAGTCGGCCAACGTCCTGACTTTC
TRBV27	NA	NA	TRBJ2-3	CASSLSTDTQYF	TGTGCCAGCAGTCTCAGCACAGATACGCAGTATTTT
TRBV6-6	NA	NA	TRBJ1-1	CASSAPDIRNTEAFF	TGTGCCAGCAGCGCCCCGGACATCCGGAACACTGAAGCTTTCTTT
TRBV19	NA	NA	TRBJ1-1	CASTPTGTFLRVTEAFF	TGTGCCAGTACCCCCACCGGGACTTTCCTGAGGGTCACTGAAGCTTTCTTT
TRBV18	NA	NA	TRBJ2-6	CASSPLGLASGAGANVLTF	TGTGCCAGCTCACCCCTAGGGCTAGCCTCGGGGGCTGGGGCCAACGTCCTGACTTTC
TRBV7-9	NA	TRBD1	TRBJ2-7	CASSQVLGTGSGEQYF	TGTGCCAGCAGCCAAGTGCTAGGGACAGGGTCGGGTGAGCAGTACTTC
TRBV19	medium-sized	NA	TRBJ2-7	CASSIADGDEQYF	TGTGCCAGTAGTATAGCTGACGGAGACGAGCAGTACTTC
TRBV19	NA	NA	TRBJ1-2	CASSPLIGPYGYTF	TGTGCCAGTAGTCCGCTGATAGGGCCCTATGGCTACACCTTC
TRBV28	NA	TRBD1	TRBJ2-3	CASSNWGLTGSTDTQYF	TGTGCCAGCAGTAATTGGGGGTTGACAGGGTCCACAGATACGCAGTATTTT
TRBV11-3	NA	TRBD1	TRBJ2-3	CASSSWTGGITDTQYF	TGTGCCAGCAGCTCGTGGACAGGGGGGATCACAGATACGCAGTATTTT
TRBV7-8	NA	NA	TRBJ2-3	CASSLNRVPTDTQYF	TGTGCCAGCAGCTTAAATAGGGTTCCCACAGATACGCAGTATTTT
TRBV7-1	NA	NA	TRBJ1-2	CASSLVGRGMGYTF	TGTGCCAGCAGCTTAGTTGGACGGGGAATGGGCTACACCTTC
TRBV25-1	NA	TRBD2	TRBJ2-7	CASSRLAGSSYEQYF	TGTGCCAGCAGTCGACTAGCGGGATCCTCCTACGAGCAGTACTTC
TRBV9	NA	NA	TRBJ2-7	CASSGRDWGYEQYF	TGTGCCAGCAGCGGCCGGGACTGGGGCTACGAGCAGTACTTC
TRBV28	NA	TRBD1	TRBJ1-2	CASSLFDRGDGYTF	TGTGCCAGCAGTTTATTCGACAGGGGCGATGGCTACACCTTC
TRBV4-3	NA	NA	TRBJ2-1	CASSRMGPQGNEQFF	TGCGCCAGCAGCCGAATGGGTCCCCAGGGCAATGAGCAGTTCTTC
TRBV4-1	NA	TRBD1	TRBJ2-7	CASSQVFGAGGSYEQYF	TGCGCCAGCAGCCAAGTGTTCGGGGCAGGGGGCTCCTACGAGCAGTACTTC
TRBV7-9	few	NA	TRBJ1-3	CASSLGVGQKGDTIYF	TGTGCCAGCAGCTTAGGGGTTGGACAAAAAGGAGACACCATATATTTT
TRBV6-5	few	NA	TRBJ1-1	CASSYSYNTEAFF	TGTGCCAGCAGTTACTCTTATAACACTGAAGCTTTCTTT
TRBV7-2	few	NA	TRBJ1-3	CASSPVNSGNTIYF	TGTGCCAGCAGCCCGGTAAATTCTGGAAACACCATATATTTT
TRBV6-4	large	NA	TRBJ2-2	CASSEGQGIDTGELFF	TGTGCCAGCAGTGAGGGGCAGGGGATCGACACCGGGGAGCTGTTTTTT
TRBV29-1	NA	TRBD1	TRBJ1-1	CSVSIQGGEAFF	TGCAGCGTTTCCATACAGGGGGGGGAAGCTTTCTTT
TRBV7-6	once	NA	TRBJ2-7	CASSLAGGSYEQYF	TGTGCCAGCAGCTTAGCAGGGGGCTCCTACGAGCAGTACTTC
TRBV5-4	NA	TRBD2	TRBJ2-7	CASSLGGGRAVDEQYF	TGTGCCAGCAGCTTGGGAGGCGGGAGGGCCGTCGACGAGCAGTACTTC
TRBV28	NA	NA	TRBJ1-4	CASSFTGQEKEKLFF	TGTGCCAGCAGTTTTACGGGGCAGGAAAAAGAAAAACTGTTTTTT
TRBV11-3	NA	NA	TRBJ2-7	CASSPLGPGSYEQYF	TGTGCCAGCAGCCCATTGGGCCCGGGCTCCTACGAGCAGTACTTC
TRBV20-1	NA	NA	TRBJ2-1	CSAQGHEQFF	TGCAGTGCTCAAGGTCATGAGCAGTTCTTC
TRBV11-3	NA	NA	TRBJ2-4	CASSFGVNIQYF	TGTGCCAGCAGCTTTGGGGTGAACATTCAGTACTTC
TRBV6-5	NA	NA	TRBJ2-7	CASSYGREREQYF	TGTGCCAGCAGTTACGGCAGGGAACGCGAGCAGTACTTC
TRBV7-8	NA	TRBD1	TRBJ1-3	CASSTRQGGSTIYF	TGTGCCAGCAGCACGCGACAGGGAGGGAGCACCATATATTTT
TRBV7-2	NA	NA	TRBJ1-3	CASSSSSGNTIYF	TGTGCCAGCAGCTCGAGCTCTGGAAACACCATATATTTT